The source of this T cell receptor beta chain is a study of identical twins (TCRdb year 2016). The study in broad terms: The study deep-sequenced TCR alpha and beta repertoires from monozygotic twins, unrelated adults of various ages and cord blood to test whether fetal clonotypes persist. To rule out contamination, replicate twin experiments were performed at different times with different library preparation protocols.

All donors were healthy Caucasians. Three pairs of female monozygotic twins, all aged roughly 18 to 29 years, were included in the twin cohort. Peripheral blood mononuclear cells were the source from which RNA for the TCR libraries was isolated. This clonotype was seen only a few times. Its antigen is currently not known. Base-call qualities are not available, and no considerably larger clone is one nucleotide away. The paper as a whole reports these results and caveats: Out-of-frame TCR alpha sequences shared between twins showed an excess of low generation-probability sequences compared with coincidental sharing between unrelated individuals. Conclusions relied on cross-sectional statistical analysis, since the same donors could not be followed over many years. Abundant cord blood beta clonotypes had fewer insertions, young adult naive repertoires showed a similar but weaker trend, and memory repertoires showed no such trend. Out-of-frame TCR alpha sharing in monozygotic twins was systematically underestimated by recombination models, whereas sharing between unrelated individuals was in agreement with the recombination models. Zero-insertion analyses could be partly confounded by invariant T cells such as MAIT and iNKT, although diverse VJ usage argued against such confounding for most clonotypes. Excess twin sharing in beta out-of-frame sequences was weaker because fewer shared sequences lowered the signal-to-noise ratio.

The library relied on 5' RACE. The reads were generated on an Illumina HiSeq 2000. Template switching introduced a universal primer binding site; the final cDNA contained a unique molecular identifier, enabling accurate counting of TCR cDNA molecules. Specific primers in the conserved constant-segment region were used to synthesize first-strand cDNA for TCR alpha and beta chains. To control for contamination, each cDNA library was double barcoded with a SMART-Mk sample barcode plus Illumina barcodes. TruSeq adapter sequences along with Illumina sample barcodes were introduced in two successive PCR steps. The TCR alpha and beta cDNA libraries were sequenced on the Illumina HiSeq platform using custom primers. The authors' pipeline ran thus. MiGEC was used to process raw reads and extract unique molecular identifiers, and MiXCR was used to find CDR3 positions. Recombination models were inferred per individual with the repgenHMM and IGoR tools using an EM algorithm. Shared clonotypes were analyzed with the tcR package in R, and sharing was normalized by the product of cloneset sizes. Out-of-frame nonproductive sequences were analyzed to study raw recombination free of thymic and clonal selection effects. Using fastp trimming at Q25 and MiXCR clonotype assembly, TCRdb reanalyzed the public sequencing data and kept in-frame beta chains. CDR3 protein sequences are deduplicated, and each keeps its most common genes and DNA. The V and J calls reflect TCRdb's pipeline rather than the authors' work. This sample lists just under 650,000 distinct CDR3 sequences; just over 7% were detected once. The ten largest clonotypes hold roughly 1.5% of the sample.

From cysteine to phenylalanine, the CDR3 is 13 amino acids long. Only CDR3 DNA is held: 39 bases, read in frame from base 1. V ends up 6 bases short and J 4 bases short, with an unmatched junction base count of 2. CDR1 and CDR2 (ENHRY, SYGVKD) derive from the germline V gene. The sample also formed part of further work on yellow fever vaccine responses in identical twins. Reported in the second study: The T cell response to vaccination in identical twins was reported by the authors to appear partly convergent and partly personalized. In the study, vaccine-responding T cell clones were precisely tracked in identical twins.

Sequenced input: PBMCs. The chain is encoded by TRBV10-3 joined to TRBJ2-1; 8 central bases correspond to TRBD1. This receptor was taken from a young woman in good health. CDR3 region: CAIRDREYNEQFF. The DNA is TGTGCCATCAGGGACAGGGAGTACAATGAGCAGTTCTTC.